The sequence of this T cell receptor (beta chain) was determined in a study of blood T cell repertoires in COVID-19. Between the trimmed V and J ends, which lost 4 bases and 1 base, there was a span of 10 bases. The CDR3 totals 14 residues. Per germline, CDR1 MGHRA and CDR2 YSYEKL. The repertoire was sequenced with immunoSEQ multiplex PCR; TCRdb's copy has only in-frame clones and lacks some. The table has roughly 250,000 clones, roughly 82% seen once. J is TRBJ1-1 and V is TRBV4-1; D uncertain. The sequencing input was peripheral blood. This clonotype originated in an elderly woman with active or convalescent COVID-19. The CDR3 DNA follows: TGCGCCAGCAGCCTTCAATACGGGAACACTGAAGCTTTCTTT. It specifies CASSLQYGNTEAFF.